Described below is a single T cell receptor (beta chain) sequence and its context. V gave up 4 bases and J gave up 2 bases; unmatched junction bases: 6. The length of the CDR3 is 15 residues. Germline lookup yields CDR1 KGHSH and CDR2 LQKENI. The data are from a study of blood T cell repertoires in COVID-19. About the study: Acute and convalescent COVID-19 specimens originated in the United States, Italy and Spain. The cDNA or gDNA used as material had been derived from T cells, B-cell-depleted T cells, or PBMCs.

Method: immunoSEQ multiplex PCR; TCRdb's copy keeps in-frame clones and lacks some. This sample has some 100,000 clones, with roughly 90% found just once. The receptor comes from a human donor in a cohort sampled during active COVID-19. Sequenced material: peripheral blood. This chain links TRBV18 with TRBJ2-5; 8 bases are a match to TRBD2. CDR3 DNA sequence: TGTGCCAGCTCACGAACTAGCGGTATACAAGAGACCCAGTACTTC. Protein sequence: CASSRTSGIQETQYF.